A selection of T cell receptor beta chains follows, all from one sample in a study of T cells expressing NK-cell markers. TCRdb re-called the 5' RACE reads; every CDR3 protein appears as one record, without DNA. The table for this sample gives 400,000 to 450,000 distinct CDR3 sequences. Sequencing was performed on blood T cells: a sorted CD56 or NKG2C T cell subset, CD4+ or CD8+ T cells, or bulk PBMC T cells (not recorded which). These receptors were collected from a woman between 18 and 75 years old in good health. The CDR3 runs from the conserved cysteine through the conserved F or W. The order of the fields is V gene, J gene, CDR3 protein.

v_gene: TRBV7-2; j_gene: TRBJ2-1; CDR3aa: CASSRPPKNEQFF
v_gene: TRBV5-1; j_gene: TRBJ1-5; CDR3aa: CASSGRPGDQPQHF
v_gene: TRBV5-5; j_gene: TRBJ2-5; CDR3aa: CASSFTTSGETQYF
v_gene: TRBV7-2; j_gene: TRBJ2-1; CDR3aa: CASSLWGWYNEQFF
v_gene: TRBV11-2; j_gene: TRBJ2-2; CDR3aa: CASSFQGAKVAGELFF
v_gene: TRBV7-8; j_gene: TRBJ2-5; CDR3aa: CASSFSKETQYF
v_gene: TRBV20-1; j_gene: TRBJ2-5; CDR3aa: CSARTRWGETQYF
v_gene: TRBV20-1; j_gene: TRBJ2-1; CDR3aa: CSARDFRGGGNEQFF
v_gene: TRBV6-5; j_gene: TRBJ2-3; CDR3aa: CASSYSKVGGDTQYF
v_gene: TRBV20-1; j_gene: TRBJ2-5; CDR3aa: CSARESGETQYF